These 27 T cell receptor beta chains were sequenced from one sample in a study of cytomegalovirus exposure and HLA in healthy donors. The PCR used 60 Vbeta and 13 Jbeta primers. Method: immunoSEQ multiplex PCR; TCRdb's copy keeps in-frame clones and lacks some. The top ten clones hold 0.26% of a sample with approximately 200,000 clones, around 82% of them seen once. The specimen sequenced was PBMCs. These receptors all come from a boy aged 10-17 years in good health and CMV-seronegative.

This clone was observed a single time. This chain connects TRBV27 to TRBJ2-7; 12 bases match TRBD2. Per the germline V gene, CDR1 is MNHEY and CDR2 is SMNVEV (reference sequence). The trim removed 4 bases at V and 7 bases at J, leaving 14 bases unmatched. This CDR3 has 17 residues. The CDR3 reads CASSSGGEVLAGGEQYF. CDR3 DNA: TGTGCCAGCAGTTCGGGGGGGGAAGTACTAGCGGGAGGTGAGCAGTACTTC.

V usage is TRBV7-2 and J usage is TRBJ2-7, with 11 nucleotides matching TRBD1. The V gene end was trimmed by 4 bases and the J gene end by 4 bases; junction bases not matched to a gene: 6. Germline lookup yields CDR1 SGHTA and CDR2 FQGNSA. CDR3 length: 15 residues. CDR3 sequence reads: CASSWTGGFAYEQYF. For the CDR3, the DNA is TGTGCCAGCAGCTGGACAGGGGGCTTTGCATACGAGCAGTACTTC.

The count of this clone is one. V usage is TRBV29-1 and J usage is TRBJ2-7; possible D gene TRBD2, 6 bases. Germline V gene lookup returns CDR1 SQVTM and CDR2 ANQGSEA. The CDR3 is 10 residues long. Trimming shortened V by 6 bases and J by 6 bases, and 9 bases separated the two germline ends. The CDR3: CSVGDCEQYF. Written as DNA, the CDR3 is TGCAGCGTCGGGGACTGCGAGCAGTACTTC.

Concerning this clone: A read error may account for a junction end that differs from germline. The chain links TRBV7-7 to TRBJ2-1, with 12 bases matching TRBD2. CDR1 and CDR2 from the germline V gene are SSHAT and FNYEAQ (reference sequence). The CDR3 has 15 residues. The DNA for the CDR3 is TGTGCTAGCAGTCCTAGCGGGAGGGCCTACAATGAGCAGTTCTTC. Translated: CASSPSGRAYNEQFF.

V usage is TRBV25-1 and J usage is TRBJ2-1; D perhaps matches TRBD2 (5 bases). The CDR3 sequence is 14 residues long. V lost 6 bases to trimming and J lost 0 bases, with 9 bases between them. From germline, CDR1 is MGHDK and CDR2 SYGVNS. DNA of the CDR3: TGTGCCAGCAGAGAGCGGAGCTCCTACAATGAGCAGTTCTTC. Translating gives CASRERSSYNEQFF.

The V gene is TRBV4-1, the J gene TRBJ2-1; D unresolved. Trimming pared 0 bases from V and 6 bases from J, leaving 12 bases between. Per the germline V gene, CDR1 is MGHRA and CDR2 is YSYEKL. This CDR3 comprises 15 residues. CDR3 bases: TGCGCCAGCAGCCAAGAGCGAGGTAGCAGCAATGAGCAGTTCTTC. Its protein product is CASSQERGSSNEQFF.

The chain carries TRBV5-6 and TRBJ2-1, with 9 positions matching TRBD2. Trimming at V came to 1 base and at J to 5 bases, leaving 4 bases not matched to a gene. The germline CDR1 and CDR2 sequences are SGHDT and YYEEEE. This CDR3 has 15 amino acids. As DNA, the CDR3 is TGTGCCAGCAGCTTGCGGGAGCGGGGGGACAATGAGCAGTTCTTC. Translated: CASSLRERGDNEQFF.

V is TRBV27 and J is TRBJ1-1, with D uncertain. CDR3 length equals 14 residues. Between the trimmed V and J ends, which lost 5 bases and 3 bases, there was a span of 13 bases. Germline-derived CDR1 and CDR2 are MNHEY and SMNVEV (reference sequence). The CDR3 spells CASSRGWRDTEAFF. CDR3 bases: TGTGCCAGCAGTCGTGGGTGGAGGGACACTGAAGCTTTCTTT.

CDR3 region: CASSLSGTQNTDTQYF. Written as DNA, the CDR3 is TGCGCCAGCAGCTTGTCCGGGACACAAAACACAGATACGCAGTATTTT. The chain has TRBV5-1 and TRBJ2-3; tentatively, D is TRBD1 (6 bases). The CDR3 sequence is 16 residues long. Between the trimmed V and J ends, which lost 1 base and 2 bases, there was a span of 14 bases. Germline CDR1 SGHRS, CDR2 YFSETQ. The whole variable domain, filled in from reference TRBV5-1 and TRBJ2-3, reads KAGVTQTPRYLIKTRGQQVTLSCSPISGHRSVSWYQQTPGQGLQFLFEYFSETQRNKGNFPGRFSGRQFSNSRSEMNVSTLELGDSALYLCASSLSGTQNTDTQYFGPGTRLTVL.

This clone was counted only a few times. The rearrangement uses TRBV7-8 and TRBJ1-5, with 8 nucleotides matching TRBD1. V trimming: 4 bases; J trimming: 7 bases; junction bases outside the gene matches: 6. The CDR3 length is 14 residues. Germline loops: CDR1 SGHVS, CDR2 FQNEAQ. The CDR3 bases are TGTGCCAGCAGCTGGACAGGGTTAGGCCAGCCCCAGCATTTT. Translation gives CASSWTGLGQPQHF.

This chain uses TRBV6-1 with TRBJ1-1, with 11 bases matching TRBD1. Germline lookup yields CDR1 MNHNS and CDR2 SASEGT. The CDR3 is 16 amino acids. V lost 3 bases, J lost 2 bases, and 5 bases stayed unmatched. CDR3 sequence: CASSDLGQGGNTEAFF. In DNA, the CDR3 is TGTGCCAGCAGTGATTTGGGACAGGGGGGAAACACTGAAGCTTTCTTT.

The chain joins TRBV5-5 to TRBJ1-2; possible D gene TRBD1, 5 bases. CDR1 is SGHKS, CDR2 YYEKEE, per germline (reference sequence). The CDR3 has 15 amino acids. The V and J ends lost 0 bases and 0 bases respectively, with 9 bases between them. The CDR3 region is CASSLVGGTNYGYTF. Written as DNA, the CDR3 is TGTGCCAGCAGCTTGGTGGGGGGGACTAACTATGGCTACACCTTC. The variable domain in full, with the rest retrieved from reference TRBV5-5 and TRBJ1-2, is DAGVTQSPTHLIKTRGQQVTLRCSPISGHKSVSWYQQVLGQGPQFIFQYYEKEERGRGNFPDRFSARQFPNYSSELNVNALLLGDSALYLCASSLVGGTNYGYTFGSGTRLTVV.

About this clone: Without the conserved terminal phenylalanine or tryptophan, this CDR3 likely stems from a read error. The DNA is omitted, as the CDR3 cannot be located on it reliably, and the CDR3 follows TCRdb's listing. This chain links TRBV5-1 with TRBJ1-4; the table's D call, TRBD1, has no DNA check behind it. Germline lookup yields CDR1 SGHRS and CDR2 YFSETQ. The CDR3 adds up to 12 amino acids, both ends counted. CDR3 sequence reads: CASSLASVGAAG.

V and J are TRBV5-4 and TRBJ2-1, with TRBD2 as a possible D gene (6 bases). This CDR3 is built from 13 residues. CDR1 and CDR2 (germline): SGHNT, YYREEE (reference sequence). Trimming took off 4 bases at V and 8 bases at J, with 13 bases between the two ends. This CDR3 is CASSPWGRHEQFF. In nucleotides, the CDR3 is TGTGCCAGCAGCCCCTGGGGGAGGCATGAGCAGTTCTTC.

The genes are TRBV6-6 and TRBJ2-7, with a tentative D call TRBD2 (5 bases). V dropped 6 bases and J dropped 2 bases, with 14 bases sitting between them. The germline V gene has CDR1 MNHNY and CDR2 SVGAGI (reference sequence). The CDR3 is 14 residues long. The CDR3, as DNA: TGTGCCAGCAGCCCCCCGCGGGCACCCTACGAGCAGTACTTC. Amino acid sequence: CASSPPRAPYEQYF.

In its sample, this clone was seen once. This sequence joins TRBV29-1 and TRBJ2-3; D is possibly TRBD2 (6 bases). This CDR3 is built from 15 residues. V shed 7 bases and J shed 0 bases, with 17 bases lying between them. Germline CDR1 and CDR2: SQVTM and ANQGSEA. The CDR3 region has the DNA TGCAGCGCCTCGCTAGCGCGGAGCAGCACAGATACGCAGTATTTT. Its translation is CSASLARSSTDTQYF.

The rearrangement joins TRBV6-4 to TRBJ1-2; 10 nucleotides align to TRBD1. After removal of 3 bases from V and 6 bases from J, the junction contained 4 bases not matched to a gene. This CDR3 region has 14 residues. CDR1 is MRHNA and CDR2 is SNTAGT in the germline V gene. The CDR3 DNA sequence: TGTGCCAGCAGTGAGGGACAGGGGAGCCATGGCTACACCTTC. Translated: CASSEGQGSHGYTF.

The chain recombines TRBV2 with TRBJ2-2, with D perhaps matching TRBD2 (6 bases). With 4 bases removed from V and 5 bases from J, the gap between germline ends came to 11 bases. Germline V lookup: CDR1 SNHLY, CDR2 FYNNEI. The CDR3 runs 14 residues. The CDR3 protein is CASSGGRWTGELFF. CDR3 sequence (DNA): TGTGCCAGCAGTGGAGGGAGGTGGACCGGGGAGCTGTTTTTT.

This clone has a handful of counts. The CDR3 DNA sequence: TGTGCCAGCAGCTTTTACCCGGGGGACACTGAAGCTTTCTTT. Amino acid sequence: CASSFYPGDTEAFF. The V call is TRBV7-2, the J call TRBJ1-1; D may be TRBD1 (5 bases). CDR1 is SGHTA, CDR2 FQGNSA, per germline. Between the trimmed V and J ends, which lost 3 bases and 3 bases, there was a span of 11 bases. The CDR3 sequence is 14 residues long.

V is TRBV28 and J is TRBJ2-3, with 7 nucleotides matching TRBD2. With 5 bases clipped from V and 6 bases from J, the junction kept 8 bases outside the gene matches. From germline, CDR1 is MDHEN and CDR2 SYDVKM. The CDR3 is made up of 14 amino acids. CDR3 residues: CASSTSGTIDTQYF. The CDR3 nucleotides are TGTGCCAGCAGTACCAGCGGGACTATCGATACGCAGTATTTT.

V is TRBV10-3 and J is TRBJ1-1; 7 bases fit TRBD1. There are 20 residues in the CDR3. CDR1 and CDR2 from the germline V gene are ENHRY and SYGVKD. The V and J ends lost 1 base and 1 base, in that order; junction bases with no gene match: 18. The CDR3 protein is CAISEYLSGQRRTKNTEAFF. CDR3 in DNA: TGTGCCATCAGTGAGTACCTTTCGGGACAGCGCCGAACAAAGAACACTGAAGCTTTCTTT.

The chain uses TRBV7-2 and TRBJ2-1; 7 bases are shared with TRBD2. Losses at the gene ends were 2 bases for V and 0 bases for J; bases not matched to a gene: 1. CDR3 length: 15 amino acids. Germline CDR1 and CDR2: SGHTA and FQGNSA. The CDR3 reads CASSLLAASYNEQFF. The CDR3 DNA is TGTGCCAGCAGCTTACTAGCGGCCTCCTACAATGAGCAGTTCTTC.

The rearrangement joins TRBV10-3 to TRBJ2-2; D remains unclear. This CDR3 has 15 amino acids. From germline, CDR1 is ENHRY and CDR2 SYGVKD. V was clipped by 6 bases and J by 7 bases, with 18 bases between them. Here the CDR3 DNA reads TGTGCCATCAGAGAGCAAGAACTACTGGGCGGGGAGCTGTTTTTT. This sequence encodes CAIREQELLGGELFF.

The CDR3 coding sequence is TGTGCCAGCAGCCGAACAGGGATATCTGGAAACACCATATATTTT. Its protein is CASSRTGISGNTIYF. J is TRBJ1-3 and V is TRBV6-5, with D possibly matching TRBD1 (6 bases). From germline, CDR1 is MNHEY and CDR2 SVGAGI. Trimming left V 6 bases short and J 1 base short, with 13 bases between. This CDR3 spans 15 amino acids.

V is TRBV11-3 and J is TRBJ2-2; a weak D match, TRBD1 (6 bases). The germline CDR1 and CDR2 sequences are SGHNT and YENEEA. The CDR3 has 15 amino acids. V gave up 5 bases and J gave up 0 bases, with 10 bases separating them. DNA of the CDR3: TGTGCCAGCAGCCACCAGGGGCCGAACACCGGGGAGCTGTTTTTT. This gives the protein CASSHQGPNTGELFF. Full variable domain (remainder filled in from reference TRBV11-3 and TRBJ2-2): EAGVVQSPRYKIIEKKQPVAFWCNPISGHNTLYWYLQNLGQGPELLIRYENEEAVDDSQLPKDRFSAERLKGVDSTLKIQPAELGDSAVYLCASSHQGPNTGELFFGEGSRLTVL.

This chain connects TRBV11-2 to TRBJ2-3, with D possibly TRBD1 on 6 matching bases. The V end was cut by 0 bases, the J end by 13 bases, with 17 bases between. Germline V CDR1 and CDR2: SGHAT, FQNNGV. CDR3 size: 14 residues. The CDR3 DNA is TGTGCCAGCAGCTTAGACAGAACAGGGTCGGCGGAGTATTTT. This codes for CASSLDRTGSAEYF.

The rearrangement joins TRBV5-6 to TRBJ1-3, with D perhaps matching TRBD1 (5 bases). This CDR3 contains 15 residues. V lost 4 bases and J lost 3, with 14 bases in between. Germline values: CDR1 SGHDT, CDR2 YYEEEE. The CDR3 DNA reads as TGTGCCAGCAGCCCCTATGGGGGGGGTGGAAACACCATATATTTT. Translated, it gives CASSPYGGGGNTIYF.